These T cell receptor beta chains were read from a single sample in a study of T cells after yellow fever vaccination. TCRdb fed the 5' RACE reads into MiXCR, producing one record per CDR3 protein. Found here are 65,000 to 90,000 distinct CDR3 sequences, 13% of them singletons; the top ten hold about 26%. This specimen consisted of CD8+ T cells not binding an NS4B(214-222) dextramer, sorted from PBMCs, obtained more than 20 days after the first yellow fever vaccination. The receptors here all came from a man aged 18 to 30 who received the YFV17D yellow fever vaccine. CDR3s include the opening cysteine and the closing phenylalanine or tryptophan. The D gene is left open where the match is weak. The size entry is marked missing in some rows and otherwise reads once, few, many or a size class.

CDR3nt	CDR3aa	len	abundance	v_gene	j_gene	d_gene
TGTGCCAGCGGTGAGGCCCTAGCTGAGACCCAGTACTTC	CASGEALAETQYF	13	NA	TRBV2	TRBJ2-5	NA
TGTGCCAGCAGCTTAGGTGGGAGACAACCCGCAGATACGCAGTATTTT	CASSLGGRQPADTQYF	16	few	TRBV11-1	TRBJ2-3	NA
TGTGCCAGCAGTTATAGCTGGGAGGGGTCCACAGATACGCAGTATTTT	CASSYSWEGSTDTQYF	16	few	TRBV6-2/TRBV6-3	TRBJ2-3	TRBD2
TGCAGTGCTAGACTAGCGGGGCCATACAATGAGCAGTTCTTC	CSARLAGPYNEQFF	14	NA	TRBV20-1	TRBJ2-1	TRBD2
TGTGCCAGCAGCCAAGTCGATAGGATGGACAGGGCGAACCAAGGCTACACCTTC	CASSQVDRMDRANQGYTF	18	NA	TRBV14	TRBJ1-2	TRBD1
TGCGCCAGCAGTACCGGGGCGAGGAACGAGCAGTACTTC	CASSTGARNEQYF	13	once	TRBV4-3	TRBJ2-7	NA
TGTGCCAGCAGCTTGGTTCCCCGTGACATTCAGTACTTC	CASSLVPRDIQYF	13	NA	TRBV7-9	TRBJ2-4	NA
TGTGCCAGCAGTGAAGGGTCGGGTGAGCAGTTCTTC	CASSEGSGEQFF	12	NA	TRBV2	TRBJ2-1	NA
TGTGCCAGCAGCTTATACCTAGTTCGAACCGGGGAGCTGTTTTTT	CASSLYLVRTGELFF	15	few	TRBV7-2	TRBJ2-2	NA
TGTGCCAGCAGCTTAAGAGGGTTTGGAAATGAGCAGTTCTTC	CASSLRGFGNEQFF	14	few	TRBV7-9	TRBJ2-1	NA
TGCAGGATAGCGGGGGGTCCGAATGAGCAGTTCTTC	CRIAGGPNEQFF	12	few	TRBV20-1	TRBJ2-1	TRBD2
TGTGCCAGCAGCTCCGCGGGGACTAGCTCCTATAATTCACCCCTCCACTTT	CASSSAGTSSYNSPLHF	17	NA	TRBV5-5	TRBJ1-6	NA
TGCGCCAGCAGCTTGGTTCAGGGGGCCTCCGACTATGGCTACACCTTC	CASSLVQGASDYGYTF	16	few	TRBV5-1	TRBJ1-2	TRBD1
TGTGCCAGTCGCGCAGGGGTGACTTCACCCCTCCACTTT	CASRAGVTSPLHF	13	NA	TRBV19	TRBJ1-6	NA
TGCGCCAGCAGCTTGACGTATGATGAGCAGTTCTTC	CASSLTYDEQFF	12	NA	TRBV5-1	TRBJ2-1	NA
TGTGCCACCAGCAGGACCGGGACAGGGGAGGGAATGACGGGACTAGCAGCTACAGATACGCAGTATTTT	CATSRTGTGEGMTGLAATDTQYF	23	few	TRBV15	TRBJ2-3	NA
TGTGCCATCAGTGAGTCCTCCGGGACTAACACCGGGGAGCTGTTTTTT	CAISESSGTNTGELFF	16	NA	TRBV10-3	TRBJ2-2	NA
TGTGCCAGCAGTGCGACAGGCTTTGGAACTGAAGCTTTCTTT	CASSATGFGTEAFF	14	few	TRBV27	TRBJ1-1	NA
TGTGCCAGCAGCTTACGGGGTTCCGGCGAGCAGTACTTC	CASSLRGSGEQYF	13	NA	TRBV7-3	TRBJ2-7	NA
TGTGCCAGCAGCTCCGACCCGACGAACACCGGGGAGCTGTTTTTT	CASSSDPTNTGELFF	15	NA	TRBV7-3	TRBJ2-2	NA
TGTGCCAGCAGCTTAAACGGGGGGGCCCAAAACTACAATGAGCAGTTCTTC	CASSLNGGAQNYNEQFF	17	NA	TRBV7-3	TRBJ2-1	TRBD2
TGTGCCAGCAGTCGAGGAATCACAGGGGGACAGCCCCAGCATTTT	CASSRGITGGQPQHF	15	NA	TRBV6-2/TRBV6-3	TRBJ1-5	TRBD1
TGCAGCGTTGAAGGGACCGACAGGCCCGCTAACTATGGCTACACCTTC	CSVEGTDRPANYGYTF	16	NA	TRBV29-1	TRBJ1-2	NA
TGTGCCATCAGAAGCGGGGGGCCCGGCGATACGCAGTATTTT	CAIRSGGPGDTQYF	14	few	TRBV10-3	TRBJ2-3	TRBD2
TGCAGTGCTAGGGGCGGGACTAACTATGGCTACACCTTC	CSARGGTNYGYTF	13	few	TRBV20-1	TRBJ1-2	NA
TGTGCCAGCAGTACTAGCGTAAGCACAGATACGCAGTATTTT	CASSTSVSTDTQYF	14	many	TRBV6-5	TRBJ2-3	TRBD2
TGTGCCAGCAGTTTCGGTGGTAACTCCTACGAGCAGTACTTC	CASSFGGNSYEQYF	14	NA	TRBV27	TRBJ2-7	NA
TGTGCCAGCAGTTTAATGGGAAACGACCAAGAGACCCAGTACTTC	CASSLMGNDQETQYF	15	NA	TRBV12-3/TRBV12-4	TRBJ2-5	NA
TGTGCCACCAGCAGAGGCAACAGCCTAAACACTGAAGCTTTCTTT	CATSRGNSLNTEAFF	15	many	TRBV15	TRBJ1-1	NA
TGTGCCAGCAGCTCGGGTGTCAGGGGCTCCTCCTACGAGCAGTACTTC	CASSSGVRGSSYEQYF	16	NA	TRBV7-6	TRBJ2-7	NA
TGTGCCAGCAGTTACGAGGGTTTGTCCTACAATGAGCAGTTCTTC	CASSYEGLSYNEQFF	15	NA	TRBV6-5	TRBJ2-1	NA
TGTGCCAGTAGTATCGGGACGGTGAACACTGAAGCTTTCTTT	CASSIGTVNTEAFF	14	NA	TRBV19	TRBJ1-1	NA
TGTGCCAGCATGGAAGCGGGGGCCTACCAAGAGACCCAGTACTTC	CASMEAGAYQETQYF	15	few	TRBV3-1	TRBJ2-5	TRBD2
TGTGCCAGCAGCCCCAGAAGGAGGGGATACTATAGCTCCTATAATTCACCCCTCCACTTT	CASSPRRRGYYSSYNSPLHF	20	NA	TRBV11-2	TRBJ1-6	NA
TGTGCCAGCAGCCTATGTTTAGGCAATCAGCCCCAGCATTTT	CASSLCLGNQPQHF	14	NA	TRBV28	TRBJ1-5	NA
TGCAGCGTTGATGGATCGGGGGAAAGCTCCTACAATGAGCAGTTCTTC	CSVDGSGESSYNEQFF	16	NA	TRBV29-1	TRBJ2-1	NA
TGCGCCAGCAGCCCTCTAGACAGGGTCACTGAAGCTTTCTTT	CASSPLDRVTEAFF	14	NA	TRBV4-1	TRBJ1-1	TRBD1